Shown below are 25 T cell receptor beta chains from a single sample sequenced in a study of blood T cell repertoires in COVID-19. Measured with immunoSEQ multiplex PCR; TCRdb has only the in-frame clones, and not every one. This table holds hundreds of thousands of clones, roughly 88% found once. What was sequenced was peripheral blood. These TCRs come from an elderly man with acute or convalescent COVID-19.

J is TRBJ2-1 and V is TRBV5-5; 7 bases are a match to TRBD2. CDR1 and CDR2 (germline): SGHKS, YYEKEE (reference sequence). The junction had 21 bases not matched to a gene; V was cut back by 0 bases and J by 15 bases. CDR3 length equals 17 residues. CDR3 amino acids: CASSLAQGGLLILPRFF. The CDR3 DNA sequence: TGTGCCAGCAGCTTGGCCCAGGGAGGGCTTCTCATCCTTCCCCGGTTCTTC.

The chain combines TRBV19 with TRBJ2-5; TRBD2 matches 7 bases. Trimming removed 4 bases from V and 4 bases from J; junction bases left unmatched: 3. Germline V CDR1 and CDR2: LNHDA, SQIVND (reference sequence). The CDR3 sequence is 13 residues long. CDR3 DNA sequence: TGTGCCAGTAGTAAACTAGCGCGAGAGACCCAGTACTTC. This sequence encodes CASSKLARETQYF.

This clone turned up a few times. This chain uses TRBV6-6 with TRBJ1-2; 12 nucleotides agree with TRBD1. The junction had 5 bases not matched to a gene; V was cut back by 5 bases and J by 4 bases. The CDR3 contains 15 residues. Germline V gives CDR1 MNHNY, CDR2 SVGAGI (reference sequence). The CDR3 spells CASSGGQGAGYGYTF. The CDR3, as DNA: TGTGCCAGCAGTGGGGGACAGGGGGCAGGCTATGGCTACACCTTC.

In this sample, this clone turned up a few times. V gene TRBV9 combines with J gene TRBJ2-7, with D possibly matching TRBD1 (5 bases). This CDR3 has 14 residues. The germline V gene encodes CDR1 SGDLS and CDR2 YYNGEE. Trimming cost V 2 bases and J 2 bases, with 11 bases left between them. The CDR3 region is CASSVGQGAYEQYF. CDR3 in DNA: TGTGCCAGCAGCGTGGGGCAGGGCGCCTACGAGCAGTACTTC.

The V gene is TRBV6-1, the J gene TRBJ1-5, with a weak D call TRBD1 (5 bases). With 0 bases removed from V and 7 bases from J, the gap between germline ends came to 10 bases. The CDR3 has 14 amino acids. From germline, CDR1 is MNHNS and CDR2 SASEGT. The CDR3 sequence is CASSEASGRQPQHF. The CDR3 nucleotides are TGTGCCAGCAGTGAAGCGTCAGGGCGGCAGCCCCAGCATTTT.

This chain links TRBV6-5 with TRBJ1-1, with TRBD1 identical over 7 bases. The CDR3 sequence is 14 residues long. V was clipped by 2 bases and J by 4 bases; unmatched bases: 4. Germline V gene data show CDR1 as MNHEY and CDR2 as SVGAGI. The CDR3 region is CASSYSRGVTEAFF. The DNA of the CDR3 is TGTGCCAGCAGTTACAGCAGGGGGGTCACTGAAGCTTTCTTT.

This chain links TRBV7-3 with TRBJ1-1; TRBD1 matches at 7 bases. CDR1 SGHTA and CDR2 FQGTGA come from the germline V gene. The J segment lost 5 bases and the V segment lost 5 bases, leaving 11 bases of the junction unmatched. The CDR3 contains 15 residues. The CDR3 DNA follows: TGTGCCAGCAGCCCGTCACAGGGGCGGCGGACTGAAGCTTTCTTT. Translation gives CASSPSQGRRTEAFF.

V is TRBV3-1 (or the pseudogene TRBV3-2) and J is TRBJ2-3, with TRBD2 identical over 7 bases. Germline CDR1 LGHDT, CDR2 YNNKEL (reference sequence). The CDR3 is made up of 14 amino acids. Trimming cost V 6 bases and J 5 bases; bases outside gene matches: 8. CDR3 in DNA: TGTGCCAGCAGTCAACGATTAGCGGGAGATACGCAGTATTTT. It specifies CASSQRLAGDTQYF.

J is TRBJ2-1 and V is TRBV5-1, with 10 bases lining up with TRBD2. The V segment lost 0 bases and the J segment 5 bases; nucleotides outside the gene matches: 2. Looked up from germline, CDR1 is SGHRS and CDR2 is YFSETQ. There are 15 residues in the CDR3. The CDR3 here is CASSLELAGDNEQFF. CDR3 coding DNA: TGCGCCAGCAGCTTGGAGCTAGCGGGGGACAATGAGCAGTTCTTC. The full variable domain, rest sourced from reference TRBV5-1 and TRBJ2-1, is KAGVTQTPRYLIKTRGQQVTLSCSPISGHRSVSWYQQTPGQGLQFLFEYFSETQRNKGNFPGRFSGRQFSNSRSEMNVSTLELGDSALYLCASSLELAGDNEQFFGPGTRLTVL.

The rearrangement joins TRBV5-1 to TRBJ2-2; possibly TRBD2 for D (6 bases). V was shortened by 4 bases and J by 3 bases, with 16 bases between the two germline ends. Germline CDR1 and CDR2: SGHRS and YFSETQ. This CDR3 is 16 amino acids long. The CDR3, as DNA: TGCGCCAGCAGCCCCTCCGGGAGAGGGGACACCGGGGAGCTGTTTTTT. As protein: CASSPSGRGDTGELFF. The full variable domain, rest sourced from reference TRBV5-1 and TRBJ2-2, is KAGVTQTPRYLIKTRGQQVTLSCSPISGHRSVSWYQQTPGQGLQFLFEYFSETQRNKGNFPGRFSGRQFSNSRSEMNVSTLELGDSALYLCASSPSGRGDTGELFFGEGSRLTVL.

This clone was counted a single time. The chain is built from TRBV28 and TRBJ1-5; 8 bases fit TRBD1. CDR3 length: 16 residues. Germline V lookup: CDR1 MDHEN, CDR2 SYDVKM. Trimming at V came to 1 base and at J to 6 bases, leaving 8 bases not matched to a gene. CDR3 sequence reads: CASSLLRQGAGQPQHF. The CDR3 nucleotides are TGTGCCAGCAGTTTATTACGGCAGGGGGCAGGTCAGCCCCAGCATTTT.

CDR3 region: CASSPGQQQETQYF. CDR3 DNA: TGTGCCAGCTCACCCGGACAGCAACAAGAGACCCAGTACTTC. The chain combines TRBV18 with TRBJ2-5; possibly TRBD1 for D (6 bases). Germline CDR1 KGHSH, CDR2 LQKENI. The CDR3 runs to 14 residues. V was cut by 3 bases and J by 2 bases, with 10 bases left in between. The full variable domain, completed using reference TRBV18 and TRBJ2-5, is NAGVMQNPRHLVRRRGQEARLRCSPMKGHSHVYWYRQLPEEGLKFMVYLQKENIIDESGMPKERFSAEFPKEGPSILRIQQVVRGDSAAYFCASSPGQQQETQYFGPGTRLLVL.

This chain uses TRBV15 with TRBJ1-3; D remains unclear. This CDR3 region has 16 residues. Germline V gene sequence: CDR1 LNHNV, CDR2 YYDKDF (reference sequence). Trimming removed 0 bases at V and 0 bases at J, with 9 bases between. CDR3 DNA: TGTGCCACCAGCAGAGATGCAGTTCACTCTGGAAACACCATATATTTT. This encodes CATSRDAVHSGNTIYF. The entire variable domain, with the rest obtained from reference TRBV15 and TRBJ1-3, is as follows: DAMVIQNPRYQVTQFGKPVTLSCSQTLNHNVMYWYQQKSSQAPKLLFHYYDKDFNNEADTPDNFQSRRPNTSFCFLDIRSPGLGDTAMYLCATSRDAVHSGNTIYFGEGSWLTVV.

This clone appeared a few times. This sequence joins TRBV5-4 and TRBJ2-2; the match to TRBD1 covers 8 bases. Trimming took 5 bases from V and 2 from J; bases not matched to a gene: 5. Germline lookup yields CDR1 SGHNT and CDR2 YYREEE (reference sequence). This CDR3 contains 15 residues. In DNA form, the CDR3 reads TGTGCCAGCAGAAAGGGACAGGTTAACACCGGGGAGCTGTTTTTT. Protein sequence: CASRKGQVNTGELFF.

CDR3 sequence reads: CASSYIQGSNQPQHF. In DNA form, the CDR3 reads TGCGCCAGCAGCTACATTCAGGGAAGCAATCAGCCCCAGCATTTT. This chain links TRBV10-1 with TRBJ1-5; D perhaps matches TRBD1 (5 bases). In germline, CDR1 is WNHNN, CDR2 SYGVQD (reference sequence). The CDR3 runs 15 residues. Trimming removed 6 bases at V and 1 base at J, with 13 bases between.

This chain joins TRBV19 and TRBJ1-1; D is uncertain. From germline, CDR1 is LNHDA and CDR2 SQIVND (reference sequence). CDR3 length: 13 amino acids. Trimming stripped 5 bases from V and 8 bases from J, with 15 bases between. CDR3 amino acids: CASSYFRTAEAFF. CDR3 DNA: TGTGCCAGTAGTTATTTCCGAACTGCCGAAGCTTTCTTT.

This chain joins TRBV9 and TRBJ1-5; a weak D match, TRBD1 (6 bases). In germline, CDR1 is SGDLS, CDR2 YYNGEE. The CDR3 is made up of 15 amino acids. Between the trimmed V and J ends, which lost 3 bases and 4 bases, there was a span of 14 bases. CDR3 sequence reads: CASSAQGGGNQPQHF. The CDR3 DNA follows: TGTGCCAGCAGCGCTCAGGGAGGGGGTAATCAGCCCCAGCATTTT.

V usage is TRBV7-8 and J usage is TRBJ1-2; tentatively, D is TRBD1 (5 bases). Germline V gene data show CDR1 as SGHVS and CDR2 as FQNEAQ. The CDR3 length is 14 residues. V gave up 5 bases and J gave up 4 bases, with 14 bases separating them. DNA of the CDR3: TGTGCCAGCAGCCTGGGAGGGGTAGTCTATGGCTACACCTTC. Translated, it gives CASSLGGVVYGYTF.

This clone was counted once. The rearrangement uses TRBV28 and TRBJ2-7; 10 nucleotides match TRBD1. The CDR3 spans 15 residues. Germline trimming cut 7 bases from V and 0 bases from J; bases unmatched to any gene: 6. Germline V gene lookup returns CDR1 MDHEN and CDR2 SYDVKM. The CDR3 nucleotides are TGTGCCAGCACCGACGGGACAGGGGCCTCCTACGAGCAGTACTTC. Encoded protein: CASTDGTGASYEQYF.

V usage is TRBV6-5 and J usage is TRBJ1-4, with 7 positions matching TRBD1. Germline values: CDR1 MNHEY, CDR2 SVGAGI. The CDR3 is 14 residues long. With 6 bases clipped from V and 9 bases from J, the junction kept 10 bases outside the gene matches. CDR3: CASSAGTEQQKLFF. The CDR3 region has the DNA TGTGCCAGCAGCGCCGGGACAGAACAACAAAAACTGTTTTTT.

The V and J genes are TRBV6-5 and TRBJ2-7; D is possibly TRBD2 (5 bases). Trimming took 4 bases from V and 6 from J, leaving 13 bases between them. Germline CDR1 and CDR2: MNHEY and SVGAGI. The CDR3 has 13 amino acids. This CDR3 reads CASSWAGSGEQYF. The CDR3 DNA is TGTGCCAGCAGTTGGGCGGGTTCGGGCGAGCAGTACTTC.

The V and J genes are TRBV19 and TRBJ1-1; no clear D. The CDR3 covers 12 residues. Germline assignment: CDR1 LNHDA and CDR2 SQIVND (reference sequence). V gave up 2 bases and J gave up 7 bases, with 8 bases separating them. CDR3 region: CASSIREGEAFF. The CDR3 region has the DNA TGTGCCAGTAGTATAAGGGAGGGTGAAGCTTTCTTT.

This sequence joins TRBV7-3 and TRBJ2-7, with 9 bases lining up with TRBD2. CDR1 SGHTA and CDR2 FQGTGA come from the germline V gene. The CDR3 spans 14 residues. Trimming removed 2 bases from V and 4 bases from J; junction bases left unmatched: 3. The CDR3 nucleotides are TGTGCCAGCAGCTTAGGAGCGGGGGGTTACGAGCAGTACTTC. This encodes CASSLGAGGYEQYF.

V usage is TRBV11-2 and J usage is TRBJ2-3; the D is unclear. Trimming removed 4 bases at V and 8 bases at J, with 16 bases between. The CDR3 runs to 14 residues. The germline V gene has CDR1 SGHAT and CDR2 FQNNGV. The CDR3 loop reads CASSSGMAVGTQYF. CDR3 DNA: TGTGCCAGCAGCTCCGGTATGGCGGTCGGTACGCAGTATTTT.

This clone was counted once. This chain links TRBV7-3 with TRBJ2-2, with D possibly matching TRBD2 (6 bases). The CDR3 consists of 15 residues. Germline V gene data show CDR1 as SGHTA and CDR2 as FQGTGA. Trimming removed 2 bases at V and 7 bases at J, with 14 bases between. CDR3 in DNA: TGTGCCAGCAGCTTAGGTGCTAGCGCGAGCGGGGAGCTGTTTTTT. Its protein product is CASSLGASASGELFF.